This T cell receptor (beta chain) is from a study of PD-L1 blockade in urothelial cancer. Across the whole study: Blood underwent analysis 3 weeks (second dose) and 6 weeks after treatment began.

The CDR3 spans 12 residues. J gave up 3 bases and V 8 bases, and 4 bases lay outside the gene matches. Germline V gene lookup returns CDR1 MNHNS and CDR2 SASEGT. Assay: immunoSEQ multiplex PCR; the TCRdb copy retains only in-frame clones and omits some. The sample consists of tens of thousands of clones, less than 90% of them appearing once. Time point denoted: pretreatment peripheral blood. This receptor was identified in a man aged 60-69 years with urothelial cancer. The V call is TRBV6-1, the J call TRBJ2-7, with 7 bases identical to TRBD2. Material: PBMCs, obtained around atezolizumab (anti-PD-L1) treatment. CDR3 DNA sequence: TGTGCCAGCGGAGGGGAGGGCTACGAGCAGTACTTC. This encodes CASGGEGYEQYF.